This T cell receptor beta chain was observed in a study of T-cell reconstitution after alpha-beta-depleted transplantation in children. Study outcomes and limitations: Several hundred rapidly expanded clones from non-depleted graft cells reportedly supplied alpha-beta T cells about two months post-transplant. A year had passed since transplant, and T-cell counts and diversity by then came mostly from newly produced T cells. TCRbeta diversity was high at day 60 in some patients (a result of surviving recipient T cells and thymic progenitors).

This clonotype was seen at least ten times. The antigen is undetermined. The length of the CDR3 is 18 residues. CDR1 and CDR2 (germline): SGHAT, FQDESV (reference sequence). V was trimmed by 6 bases and J by 1 base, leaving 19 bases between them. Preparing the TCRbeta library involved the use of unique molecular identifiers. TCRdb reprocessed the PCR reads via MiXCR and lists one record per CDR3 protein. The sample lists about 980,000 distinct CDR3 sequences; about 29% were seen once. The sample here was PBMCs, mostly from graft donor cells, taken 360 days after TCRalphabeta/CD19-depleted stem cell transplant. This rearrangement joins TRBV11-1 to TRBJ2-6, with unresolved D. The receptor's source is a boy in the first two years of life who had a stem cell transplant for SCID, so the T cells may come from the graft donor. Written as DNA, the CDR3 is TGTGCCAGCAGTTCTCCCGAGTCGTTCCGATCTGGGGCCAACGTCCTGACTTTC. It is translated as CASSSPESFRSGANVLTF.